The 15 T cell receptor beta chains below all came from one sample that was sequenced in a study of blood T cell repertoires in COVID-19. Sequencing used immunoSEQ multiplex PCR; TCRdb keeps in-frame clones, though not all of them. The table lists around 70,000 clones, about four fifths of them singletons. Sequenced: peripheral blood. Receptors originate from a man in his 70s who had recovered from COVID-19.

The CDR3 region is CASSIAGSTQETQYF. The CDR3 DNA follows: TGTGCCAGTAGTATTGCCGGGTCGACCCAAGAGACCCAGTACTTC. This chain joins TRBV19 and TRBJ2-5; D ambiguous. Trimming pared 3 bases from V and 1 base from J, leaving 12 bases between. This CDR3 is built from 15 residues. The V gene's germline CDR1 is LNHDA and CDR2 SQIVND (reference sequence).

The chain carries TRBV10-3 and TRBJ1-1; 10 nucleotides match TRBD1. The CDR3 has 19 residues. Losses at the gene ends were 5 bases for V and 5 bases for J; bases not matched to a gene: 20. Germline CDR1 ENHRY, CDR2 SYGVKD. The CDR3 DNA reads as TGTGCCATCAGTCCCGCACGACCGGGACAGGGGATAAAGGGGACTGAAGCTTTCTTT. This encodes CAISPARPGQGIKGTEAFF.

This rearrangement joins TRBV6-4 to TRBJ2-2; D is perhaps TRBD1 (5 bases). Per the germline V gene, CDR1 is MRHNA and CDR2 is SNTAGT. Trimming left V 5 bases short and J 1 base short, with 8 bases between. The CDR3 sequence is 14 residues long. This chain's CDR3 is CASSLQGNTGELFF. The CDR3 DNA reads as TGTGCCAGCAGTCTCCAGGGGAACACCGGGGAGCTGTTTTTT.

The chain uses TRBV9 and TRBJ2-3, with TRBD1 identical over 11 bases. The V gene end was trimmed by 4 bases and the J gene end by 2 bases; junction bases not matched to a gene: 12. This CDR3 is 18 amino acids long. CDR1 is SGDLS, CDR2 YYNGEE, per germline. CDR3 coding DNA: TGTGCCAGCAGCCCCCACCGAGGGGACAGGGGGTCCACAGATACGCAGTATTTT. Translated: CASSPHRGDRGSTDTQYF.

The V gene is TRBV7-8, the J gene TRBJ2-3; possible D gene TRBD2, 6 bases. The CDR3 has 16 amino acids. The V gene's germline CDR1 is SGHVS and CDR2 FQNEAQ. The V end was cut by 4 bases, the J end by 0 bases, with 14 bases between. The CDR3: CASSSRLVLSTDTQYF. DNA for the CDR3: TGTGCCAGCAGCTCCCGACTAGTTTTAAGCACAGATACGCAGTATTTT.

The CDR3 region has the DNA TGTGCCAGCAGTGACCCGAGGGTAGGCGGCTACACCTTC. It codes for CASSDPRVGGYTF. The chain is built from TRBV6-4 and TRBJ1-2; D gene unclear. Per germline, CDR1 MRHNA and CDR2 SNTAGT. The CDR3 loop spans 13 amino acids. The V gene lost 2 bases and the J gene lost 8 bases, with 12 bases spanning the gap.

The chain couples TRBV3-1 (or the pseudogene TRBV3-2) to TRBJ1-1; weak D call: TRBD1 (6 bases). CDR3 length: 15 amino acids. Deletions cut 0 bases from V and 6 bases from J, with 14 bases between. Per germline, CDR1 LGHDT and CDR2 YNNKEL (reference sequence). CDR3 sequence: CASSQDLGAGSEAFF. The CDR3 DNA reads TGTGCCAGCAGCCAAGATCTGGGGGCTGGATCTGAAGCTTTCTTT.

The gene calls are TRBV29-1 and TRBJ2-2, with D maybe TRBD1 (6 bases). With 5 bases removed from V and 7 bases from J, the gap between germline ends came to 20 bases. In germline, CDR1 is SQVTM, CDR2 ANQGSEA. CDR3 length: 15 amino acids. In DNA form, the CDR3 reads TGCAGCGTTCGCACAGGGACCGATAGGGGCGGGGAGCTGTTTTTT. Encoded protein: CSVRTGTDRGGELFF.

The V call is TRBV7-2, the J call TRBJ2-6, with D perhaps matching TRBD2 (5 bases). This CDR3 is built from 17 residues. Per germline, CDR1 SGHTA and CDR2 FQGNSA. The germline V and J ends were trimmed by 1 base and 0 bases, with 10 bases remaining between them. CDR3 sequence: CASSLGGGFSGANVLTF. The CDR3 bases are TGTGCCAGCAGCTTAGGCGGAGGCTTCTCTGGGGCCAACGTCCTGACTTTC. Supplemented by reference TRBV7-2 and TRBJ2-6, the full variable domain reads GAGVSQSPSNKVTEKGKDVELRCDPISGHTALYWYRQSLGQGLEFLIYFQGNSAPDKSGLPSDRFSAERTGGSVSTLTIQRTQQEDSAVYLCASSLGGGFSGANVLTFGAGSRLTVL.

The chain uses TRBV21-1 and TRBJ2-4; the D call TRBD2 from the table was never checked on the DNA. TRBV21-1 is tagged as a pseudogene. The CDR3 consists of 13 residues. The CDR3 spells CASILLNRDPPYF. CDR3 DNA sequence: TGTGCCAGCATTTTGTTAAACCGGGATCCCCCGTACTTC.

The CDR3 region has the DNA TGTGCCAGCAATCCCGGGACAGGGAGGGGCAATCAGCCCCAGCATTTT. Protein product: CASNPGTGRGNQPQHF. V usage is TRBV6-4 and J usage is TRBJ1-5; TRBD1 agrees at 9 bases. Germline values: CDR1 MRHNA, CDR2 SNTAGT. V was pared by 7 bases and J by 2 bases, with 9 bases of the junction left unmatched. This CDR3 region has 16 residues.

The chain has TRBV19 and TRBJ2-7, with TRBD1 matching over 12 bases. Germline V gene data show CDR1 as LNHDA and CDR2 as SQIVND (reference sequence). The length of the CDR3 is 16 residues. The J segment lost 3 bases and the V segment lost 5 bases, leaving 8 bases of the junction unmatched. The CDR3: CASSPKGQGASYEQYF. The CDR3 DNA reads TGTGCCAGTAGTCCCAAGGGACAGGGGGCGAGCTACGAGCAGTACTTC.

The chain has TRBV7-2 and TRBJ1-6; 11 bases align to TRBD1. Germline loops: CDR1 SGHTA, CDR2 FQGNSA. The V segment lost 1 base and the J segment 10 bases; nucleotides outside the gene matches: 6. This CDR3 has 16 amino acids. CDR3 sequence: CASSLEGGQGVSPLHF. CDR3 DNA: TGTGCCAGCAGCTTAGAGGGGGGACAGGGGGTATCACCCCTCCACTTT.

The V call is TRBV7-8, the J call TRBJ2-7, with 9 bases lining up with TRBD1. With 3 bases clipped from V and 4 bases from J, the junction kept 1 base outside the gene matches. The V gene's germline CDR1 is SGHVS and CDR2 FQNEAQ. The length of the CDR3 is 13 residues. CDR3 DNA sequence: TGTGCCAGCAGCTTGGACAGGGGATACGAGCAGTACTTC. It specifies CASSLDRGYEQYF.

The chain is built from TRBV19 and TRBJ1-1, with a weak D call TRBD1 (5 bases). V was pared by 3 bases and J by 4 bases, with 9 bases between. The CDR3 sequence is 13 residues long. Germline V gene data show CDR1 as LNHDA and CDR2 as SQIVND (reference sequence). The DNA of the CDR3 is TGTGCCAGTAGTATCAACGGGGGCACTGAAGCTTTCTTT. It encodes CASSINGGTEAFF.